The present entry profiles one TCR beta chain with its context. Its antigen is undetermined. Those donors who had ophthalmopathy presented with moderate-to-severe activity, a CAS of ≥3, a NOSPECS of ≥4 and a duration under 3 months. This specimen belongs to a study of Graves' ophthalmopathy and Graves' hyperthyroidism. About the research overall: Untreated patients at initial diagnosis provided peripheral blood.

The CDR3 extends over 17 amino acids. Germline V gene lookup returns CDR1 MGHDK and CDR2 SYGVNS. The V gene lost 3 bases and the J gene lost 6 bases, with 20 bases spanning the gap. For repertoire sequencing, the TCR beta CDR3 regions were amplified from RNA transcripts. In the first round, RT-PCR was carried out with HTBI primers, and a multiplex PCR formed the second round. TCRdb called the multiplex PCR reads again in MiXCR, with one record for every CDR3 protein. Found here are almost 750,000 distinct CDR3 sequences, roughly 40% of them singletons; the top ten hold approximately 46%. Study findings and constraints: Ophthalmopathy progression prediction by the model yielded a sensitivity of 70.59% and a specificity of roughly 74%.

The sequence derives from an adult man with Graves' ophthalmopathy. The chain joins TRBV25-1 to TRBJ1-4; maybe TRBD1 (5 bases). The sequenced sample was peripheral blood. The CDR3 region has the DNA TGTGCCAGCAGTGACACGACAGTTGGGGGTGGCGATGAAAAACTGTTTTTT. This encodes CASSDTTVGGGDEKLFF. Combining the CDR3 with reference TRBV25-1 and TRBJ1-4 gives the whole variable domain EADIYQTPRYLVIGTGKKITLECSQTMGHDKMYWYQQDPGMELHLIHYSYGVNSTEKGDLSSESTVSRIRTEHFPLTLESARPSHTSQYLCASSDTTVGGGDEKLFFGSGTQLSVL.